One and the same sample provided the 26 T cell receptor beta chains below, sequenced in a study of a mutant IDH1 vaccine in newly diagnosed glioma. Noted time point: week 47, end of study. Every vaccine dose comprised 300 ug of mutant IDH1 20-mer peptide plus topical imiquimod. Antigen specificity for these receptors is unknown. Using immunoSEQ multiplex PCR, the repertoire was profiled, and TCRdb retains in-frame clones only, with some absent. The repertoire consists of about 34,000 clones, with more than 75% occurring once and the leading ten covering approximately 12%. Sequencing was performed on PBMCs, taken from a glioma patient whose treatment included an IDH1 peptide vaccine. The receptors come from a woman aged 25 to 39 with glioma.

This rearrangement joins TRBV2 to TRBJ2-7; 7 bases line up with TRBD2. Germline CDR1 reads SNHLY; CDR2 reads FYNNEI. Trimming cost V 1 base and J 3 bases; bases outside gene matches: 3. The CDR3 has 14 amino acids. The CDR3 DNA reads as TGTGCCAGCAGTGAAGGCCGCGGGGGCTACGAGCAGTACTTC. This sequence encodes CASSEGRGGYEQYF.

The chain's CDR3 is CASSIARTVSRETQYF. The CDR3 bases are TGTGCCAGTAGTATAGCCCGGACAGTGAGCCGTGAGACCCAGTACTTC. The gene calls are TRBV19 and TRBJ2-5, with a tentative D call TRBD1 (6 bases). There are 16 residues in the CDR3. Germline-derived CDR1 and CDR2 are LNHDA and SQIVND (reference sequence). V lost 1 base, J lost 5 bases, and 17 bases lay in between.

This chain joins TRBV6-1 and TRBJ2-7, with D perhaps assigned TRBD1 or TRBD2 (6 bases each). Germline values: CDR1 MNHNS, CDR2 SASEGT. The V and J ends lost 6 bases and 4 bases respectively, with 16 bases between them. This CDR3 is 14 amino acids long. As DNA, the CDR3 is TGTGCCAGCAGGGGGGGCTTGGGGACATACGAGCAGTACTTC. Its protein is CASRGGLGTYEQYF.

The chain employs TRBV6-6 and TRBJ1-2; D might be TRBD1 (5 bases). The CDR3 has 13 residues. CDR1 and CDR2 (germline): MNHNY, SVGAGI (reference sequence). Trimming took 6 bases from V and 4 from J, leaving 12 bases between them. The CDR3 coding sequence is TGTGCCAGCAGACCCGACAGACTCTATGGCTACACCTTC. The encoded protein is CASRPDRLYGYTF.

The CDR3 loop is CASSPGTGTGQPQHF. CDR3 bases: TGCGCCAGCAGCCCCGGGACAGGGACGGGTCAGCCCCAGCATTTT. The chain recombines TRBV5-1 with TRBJ1-5; 9 nucleotides align to TRBD1. Germline V gene data show CDR1 as SGHRS and CDR2 as YFSETQ. The CDR3 runs 15 residues. Losses at the gene ends were 4 bases for V and 6 bases for J; bases not matched to a gene: 8.

This clone is medium-sized by share. V usage is TRBV10-2 and J usage is TRBJ2-1; 15 nucleotides agree with TRBD2. The CDR3 is made up of 18 amino acids. Germline values: CDR1 WSHSY, CDR2 SAAADI. J was trimmed by 7 bases and V by 5 bases; bases with no gene match: 12. The CDR3, as DNA: TGCGCCAGCAGTCCCGGGACTAGCGGGGGGTGGCCCTTAAATGAGCAGTTCTTC. Translation: CASSPGTSGGWPLNEQFF.

This sequence joins TRBV4-1 and TRBJ1-5, with a tentative D call TRBD1 (6 bases). Trimming took off 1 base at V and 1 base at J, with 14 bases between the two ends. Per the germline V gene, CDR1 is MGHRA and CDR2 is YSYEKL. The CDR3 length is 17 residues. CDR3 nucleotides: TGCGCCAGCAGCCAAGGGGAGGGGGGGATGAGCAATCAGCCCCAGCATTTT. Protein sequence: CASSQGEGGMSNQPQHF.

This clone has a single count. V is TRBV4-1 and J is TRBJ1-6; D is perhaps TRBD1 (6 bases). With 0 bases removed from V and 14 bases from J, the gap between germline ends came to 17 bases. CDR3 length: 15 residues. The germline V gene encodes CDR1 MGHRA and CDR2 YSYEKL. The CDR3 is CASSQDSQGLRTLHF. The DNA for the CDR3 is TGCGCCAGCAGCCAAGATTCCCAGGGGCTGCGAACCCTCCACTTT.

The rearrangement joins TRBV4-1 to TRBJ2-7, with TRBD1 identical over 12 bases. The V segment lost 4 bases and the J segment 5 bases; nucleotides outside the gene matches: 6. The CDR3 is made up of 15 amino acids. Germline V gene data show CDR1 as MGHRA and CDR2 as YSYEKL. This CDR3 reads CASSPFGTGGDEQYF. The CDR3, as DNA: TGCGCCAGCAGCCCTTTCGGGACAGGGGGCGACGAGCAGTACTTC.

The chain combines TRBV7-7 with TRBJ2-7, with D possibly TRBD1 on 6 matching bases. CDR1 and CDR2 from the germline V gene are SSHAT and FNYEAQ (reference sequence). V lost 3 bases to trimming and J lost 5 bases, with 11 bases between them. CDR3 length equals 13 residues. Here the CDR3 DNA reads TGTGCCAGCAGCTTCCAGGGGAGCAACGAGCAGTACTTC. This sequence encodes CASSFQGSNEQYF.

This chain connects TRBV5-4 to TRBJ2-4, with TRBD1 matching over 8 bases. The CDR3 has 13 residues. V was pared by 3 bases and J by 8 bases, with 4 bases of the junction left unmatched. Germline V gene lookup returns CDR1 SGHNT and CDR2 YYREEE (reference sequence). The CDR3 spells CASSSTGGDIQYF. DNA for the CDR3: TGTGCCAGCAGCTCTACAGGGGGTGACATTCAGTACTTC. The full variable domain, completed using reference TRBV5-4 and TRBJ2-4, is ETGVTQSPTHLIKTRGQQVTLRCSSQSGHNTVSWYQQALGQGPQFIFQYYREEENGRGNFPPRFSGLQFPNYSSELNVNALELDDSALYLCASSSTGGDIQYFGAGTRLSVL.

The V gene is TRBV6-4, the J gene TRBJ2-5; tentatively, D is TRBD2 (6 bases). Trimming stripped 3 bases from V and 10 bases from J, with 15 bases between. Germline lookup yields CDR1 MRHNA and CDR2 SNTAGT. CDR3 length: 13 amino acids. The CDR3, as DNA: TGTGCCAGCAGTGAGAGGACTGGGGGAGGCCAGTACTTC. Translation: CASSERTGGGQYF.

About this clone: Its ends do not fully match the called genes, so a read error is possible. This chain links TRBV27 with TRBJ2-1; the D is unclear. The germline CDR1 and CDR2 sequences are MNHEY and SMNVEV (reference sequence). CDR3 length: 15 residues. The CDR3 sequence is CASSLSVSSHNEQFF. The CDR3 DNA reads as TGTGCCAGCAGTTTGTCGGTGAGCTCCCACAATGAGCAGTTCTTC.

The chain links TRBV5-1 to TRBJ2-3; unclear D gene. There are 12 residues in the CDR3. V shed 3 bases and J shed 6 bases, with 8 bases lying between them. Germline CDR1 and CDR2: SGHRS and YFSETQ. CDR3 DNA sequence: TGCGCCAGCAGCTCCGAAGGGGATACGCAGTATTTT. Protein product: CASSSEGDTQYF.

The chain is built from TRBV6-5 and TRBJ2-5; TRBD1 aligns across 8 bases. The V gene's germline CDR1 is MNHEY and CDR2 SVGAGI. The trim removed 5 bases at V and 1 base at J, leaving 0 bases unmatched. This CDR3 has 13 residues. CDR3: CASSDRGQETQYF. DNA of the CDR3: TGTGCCAGCAGTGACAGGGGCCAAGAGACCCAGTACTTC.

This chain joins TRBV19 and TRBJ2-7; 11 bases are shared with TRBD2. The V gene end was trimmed by 7 bases and the J gene end by 4 bases; junction bases not matched to a gene: 9. CDR1 is LNHDA, CDR2 SQIVND, per germline (reference sequence). There are 15 residues in the CDR3. The CDR3 DNA reads TGTGCCAGTAAGAGAACTAGCGGGGGCCCATACGAGCAGTACTTC. Translated, it gives CASKRTSGGPYEQYF.

This sequence joins TRBV25-1 and TRBJ1-4; D ambiguous. The length of the CDR3 is 15 residues. Deletions cut 4 bases from V and 10 bases from J, with 19 bases between. CDR1 is MGHDK, CDR2 SYGVNS, per germline. The CDR3 protein is CASSGSRLPDGKLFF. In DNA, the CDR3 is TGTGCCAGCAGTGGGTCAAGACTGCCCGATGGAAAACTGTTTTTT. The whole variable domain, filled in from reference TRBV25-1 and TRBJ1-4, reads EADIYQTPRYLVIGTGKKITLECSQTMGHDKMYWYQQDPGMELHLIHYSYGVNSTEKGDLSSESTVSRIRTEHFPLTLESARPSHTSQYLCASSGSRLPDGKLFFGSGTQLSVL.

This clone appeared a few times. The chain uses TRBV6-1 and TRBJ1-1; 7 bases fit TRBD1. Germline-derived CDR1 and CDR2 are MNHNS and SASEGT. There are 13 residues in the CDR3. The trim removed 8 bases at V and 1 base at J, leaving 4 bases unmatched. CDR3 coding DNA: TGTGCCAGCGGGAAGGGGGCGAACACTGAAGCTTTCTTT. This gives the protein CASGKGANTEAFF.

This rearrangement joins TRBV4-3 to TRBJ1-6; D unclear. Trimming cost V 0 bases and J 12 bases, with 9 bases left between them. CDR1 and CDR2 from the germline V gene are LGHNA and YSLEER. The CDR3 is 13 residues long. CDR3 nucleotides: TGCGCCAGCAGCCAAGATCGGTGGGAACCCCTCCACTTT. It yields the protein CASSQDRWEPLHF.

The chain couples TRBV5-1 to TRBJ1-6, with D possibly being TRBD1 (6 bases). The germline CDR1 and CDR2 sequences are SGHRS and YFSETQ. With 5 bases removed from V and 7 bases from J, the gap between germline ends came to 16 bases. The CDR3 length is 15 residues. The CDR3 is CASRWTVNENSPLHF. CDR3 nucleotides: TGCGCCAGCAGATGGACAGTAAATGAAAATTCACCCCTCCACTTT.

The V and J genes are TRBV6-5 and TRBJ2-1; TRBD2 matches at 8 bases. After removal of 7 bases from V and 7 bases from J, the junction contained 6 bases not matched to a gene. Germline V gene sequence: CDR1 MNHEY, CDR2 SVGAGI. CDR3 length: 13 residues. This CDR3 is CASNLAGGNEQFF. The CDR3 DNA sequence: TGTGCCAGCAACCTAGCGGGCGGTAATGAGCAGTTCTTC.

The rearrangement links TRBV21-1 to TRBJ1-1. TRBV21-1 is deemed a pseudogene. The CDR3 is 12 residues long. For the CDR3, the DNA is TGTGCCAGCAAGAAGGAGAACACTGAAGCTTTCTTT. It encodes CASKKENTEAFF.

The chain uses TRBV5-1 and TRBJ2-1; 11 bases match TRBD2. The CDR3 runs 14 residues. CDR1 is SGHRS and CDR2 is YFSETQ in the germline V gene. J gave up 6 bases and V 5 bases, and 4 bases lay outside the gene matches. The CDR3 DNA reads TGCGCCAGCAGACTAGCGGGGGCAGGCAATGAGCAGTTCTTC. Translation gives CASRLAGAGNEQFF.

This chain joins TRBV13 and TRBJ1-2; D is possibly TRBD1 (5 bases). Trimming removed 7 bases from V and 1 base from J, with 16 bases in between. This CDR3 contains 15 residues. The germline gives CDR1 PRHDT, CDR2 FYEKMQ (reference sequence). CDR3 sequence: CASTTEGEVNYGYTF. DNA for the CDR3: TGTGCCAGCACCACCGAAGGGGAAGTTAACTATGGCTACACCTTC.

This chain links TRBV10-1 with TRBJ1-1; D is unresolved. V lost 5 bases to trimming and J lost 2 bases, with 9 bases between them. The CDR3 is made up of 13 amino acids. Germline V gene lookup returns CDR1 WNHNN and CDR2 SYGVQD (reference sequence). The CDR3 DNA is TGCGCCAGCAGTTTCAGAGGAAACACTGAAGCTTTCTTT. Translated, it gives CASSFRGNTEAFF.

The V call is TRBV5-6, the J call TRBJ1-4; tentatively, D is TRBD1 (5 bases). Germline V gene lookup returns CDR1 SGHDT and CDR2 YYEEEE. CDR3 length: 17 amino acids. V dropped 3 bases and J dropped 7 bases, with 22 bases sitting between them. CDR3 loop: CASSWTSNRSVREKLFF. In DNA, the CDR3 is TGTGCCAGCAGCTGGACATCCAACAGGTCGGTTCGTGAAAAACTGTTTTTT.